The T cell receptor (beta chain) under discussion was sequenced for a study of radiation and T cells in renal cell carcinoma. The time point was: blood 4 weeks post-SBRT, at nephrectomy. Treatment: 15 Gy SBRT to primary tumor, nephrectomy 4 weeks later. The CDR3 totals 14 residues. V lost 5 bases and J lost 6, with 17 bases in between. CDR1 and CDR2 (germline): ENHRY, SYGVKD. Method: immunoSEQ multiplex PCR; TCRdb's copy keeps in-frame clones and lacks some. Counted here are under 100,000 clones, just under 85% occurring once; the ten biggest clones make up roughly a tenth. The count of this clone is one.

The V call is TRBV10-3, the J call TRBJ2-7, with D possibly matching TRBD2 (6 bases). The sample here was blood, taken from a patient whose treatment included radiotherapy and nephrectomy. This receptor was taken from a man aged 45-65 years with renal cell carcinoma. The DNA of the CDR3 is TGTGCCATCAGTTCATACGGACTAAACGCCGAGCAGTACTTC. Protein: CAISSYGLNAEQYF.